This T cell receptor beta chain was recorded in a study of early T cells in non-severe SARS-CoV-2 infection. Study context: The study sequenced bulk RNA from unsorted whole blood, with chains unpaired.

Overall study results and limits: VDJdb matching, biased toward anti-spike CD8 responses, missed private and CD4 specificities.

The protocol attached unique molecular identifiers to individual cDNA molecules. TCRdb fed the 5' RACE reads into MiXCR, producing one record per CDR3 protein. The table shows about 92,000 distinct CDR3 sequences, with 16% occurring only once. CDR1 and CDR2 (germline): MRHNA, SNTAGT. V shed 6 bases, J shed 0 bases, and the junction held 4 bases outside the gene matches. The CDR3 contains 15 residues. In its sample, this clonotype was seen many times. Its target is unknown. Material: whole blood. This chain links TRBV6-4 with TRBJ2-2, with 7 bases that match TRBD1. This TCR was sampled from an adult who was a healthcare worker with PCR-confirmed SARS-CoV-2 infection or an uninfected control (not recorded which). The CDR3 loop reads CASRQGQSNTGELFF. The CDR3 nucleotides are TGTGCCAGCAGACAGGGACAGTCGAACACCGGGGAGCTGTTTTTT.